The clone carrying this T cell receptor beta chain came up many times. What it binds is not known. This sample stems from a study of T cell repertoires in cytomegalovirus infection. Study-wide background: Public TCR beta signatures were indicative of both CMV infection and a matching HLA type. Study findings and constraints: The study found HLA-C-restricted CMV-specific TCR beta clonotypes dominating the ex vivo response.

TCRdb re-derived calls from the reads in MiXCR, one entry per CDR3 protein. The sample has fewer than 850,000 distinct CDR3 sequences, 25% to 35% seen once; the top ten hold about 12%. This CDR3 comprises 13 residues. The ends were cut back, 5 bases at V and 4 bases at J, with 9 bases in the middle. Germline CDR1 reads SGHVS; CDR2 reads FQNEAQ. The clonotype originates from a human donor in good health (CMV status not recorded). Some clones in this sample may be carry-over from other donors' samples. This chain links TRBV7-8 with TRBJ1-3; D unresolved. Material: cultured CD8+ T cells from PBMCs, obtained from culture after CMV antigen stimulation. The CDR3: CASSPVAGNTIYF. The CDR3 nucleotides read TGTGCCAGCAGCCCCGTCGCCGGAAACACCATATATTTT. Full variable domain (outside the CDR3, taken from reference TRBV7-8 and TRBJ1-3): GAGVSQSPRYKVAKRGQDVALRCDPISGHVSLFWYQQALGQGPEFLTYFQNEAQLDKSGLPSDRFFAERPEGSVSTLKIQRTQQEDSAVYLCASSPVAGNTIYFGEGSWLTVV.